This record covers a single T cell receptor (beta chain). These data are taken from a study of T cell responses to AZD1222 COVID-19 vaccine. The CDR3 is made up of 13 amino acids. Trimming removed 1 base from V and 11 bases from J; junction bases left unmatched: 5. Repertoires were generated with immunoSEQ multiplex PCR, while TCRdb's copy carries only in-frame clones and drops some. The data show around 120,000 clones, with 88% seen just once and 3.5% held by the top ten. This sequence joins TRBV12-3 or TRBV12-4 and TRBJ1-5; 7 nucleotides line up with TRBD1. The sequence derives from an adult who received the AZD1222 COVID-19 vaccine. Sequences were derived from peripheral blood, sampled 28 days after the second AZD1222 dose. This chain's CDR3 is CASSLDRGEAQHF. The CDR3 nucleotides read TGTGCCAGCAGTTTAGACAGGGGCGAGGCCCAGCATTTT.